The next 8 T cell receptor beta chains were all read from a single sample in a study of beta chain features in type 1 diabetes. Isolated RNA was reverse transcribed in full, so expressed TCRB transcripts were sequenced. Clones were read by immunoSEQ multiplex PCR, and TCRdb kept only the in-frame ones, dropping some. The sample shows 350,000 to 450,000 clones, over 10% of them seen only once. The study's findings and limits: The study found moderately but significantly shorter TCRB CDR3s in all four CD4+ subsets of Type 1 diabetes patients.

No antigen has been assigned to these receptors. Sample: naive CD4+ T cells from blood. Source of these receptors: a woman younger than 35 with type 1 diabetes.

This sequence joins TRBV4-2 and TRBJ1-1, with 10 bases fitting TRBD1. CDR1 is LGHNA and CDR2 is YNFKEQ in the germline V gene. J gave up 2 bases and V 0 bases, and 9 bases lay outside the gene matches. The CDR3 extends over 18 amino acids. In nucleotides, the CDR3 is TGTGCCAGCAGCCAAGATCCCAGGACAGGGGGTCTTAACACTGAAGCTTTCTTT. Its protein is CASSQDPRTGGLNTEAFF.

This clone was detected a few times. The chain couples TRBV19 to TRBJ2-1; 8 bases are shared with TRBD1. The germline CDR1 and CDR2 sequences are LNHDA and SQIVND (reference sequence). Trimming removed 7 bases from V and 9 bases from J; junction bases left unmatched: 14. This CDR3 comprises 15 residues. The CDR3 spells CASKWAAGGRGEQFF. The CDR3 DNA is TGTGCCAGTAAGTGGGCCGCAGGGGGCCGGGGTGAGCAGTTCTTC.

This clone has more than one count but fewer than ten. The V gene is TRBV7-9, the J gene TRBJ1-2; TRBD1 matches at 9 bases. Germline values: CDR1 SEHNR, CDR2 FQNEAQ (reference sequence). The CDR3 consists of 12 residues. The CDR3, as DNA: TGTGCAGGGGGACAGGGTAACTATGGCTACACCTTC. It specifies CAGGQGNYGYTF.

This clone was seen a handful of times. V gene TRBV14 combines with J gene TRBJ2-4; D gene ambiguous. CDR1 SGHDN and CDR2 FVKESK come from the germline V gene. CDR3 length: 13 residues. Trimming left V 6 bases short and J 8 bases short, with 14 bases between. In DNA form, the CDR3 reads TGTGCCAGCAGGAGTTCCGGCGGTCACATTCAGTACTTC. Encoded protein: CASRSSGGHIQYF.

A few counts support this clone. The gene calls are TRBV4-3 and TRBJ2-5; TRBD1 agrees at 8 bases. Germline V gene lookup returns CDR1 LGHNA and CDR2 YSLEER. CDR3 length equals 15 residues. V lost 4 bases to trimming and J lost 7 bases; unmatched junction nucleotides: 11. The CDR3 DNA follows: TGCGCCAGCAGCCCCGGGACAGGATCCCGGCGGACCCAGTACTTC. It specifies CASSPGTGSRRTQYF.

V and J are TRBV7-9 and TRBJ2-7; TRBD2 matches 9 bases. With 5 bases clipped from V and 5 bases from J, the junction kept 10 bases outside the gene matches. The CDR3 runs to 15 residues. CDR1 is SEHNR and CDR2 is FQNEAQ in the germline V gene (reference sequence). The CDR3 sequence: CASSPWSGRRNEQYF. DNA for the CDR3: TGTGCCAGCAGCCCCTGGAGCGGGAGGCGGAACGAGCAGTACTTC.

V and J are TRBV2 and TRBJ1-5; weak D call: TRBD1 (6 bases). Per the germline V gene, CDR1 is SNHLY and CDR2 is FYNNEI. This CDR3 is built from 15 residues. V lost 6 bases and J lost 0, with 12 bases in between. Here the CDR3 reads CASSPRTASNQPQHF. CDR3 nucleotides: TGTGCCAGCAGCCCCAGGACAGCTAGCAATCAGCCCCAGCATTTT.

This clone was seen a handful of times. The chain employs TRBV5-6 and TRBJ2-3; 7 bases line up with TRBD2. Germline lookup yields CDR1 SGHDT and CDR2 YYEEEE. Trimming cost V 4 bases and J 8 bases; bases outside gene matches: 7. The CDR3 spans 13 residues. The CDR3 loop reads CASSPVGGSTQYF. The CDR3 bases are TGTGCCAGCAGCCCCGTTGGCGGGAGTACGCAGTATTTT.